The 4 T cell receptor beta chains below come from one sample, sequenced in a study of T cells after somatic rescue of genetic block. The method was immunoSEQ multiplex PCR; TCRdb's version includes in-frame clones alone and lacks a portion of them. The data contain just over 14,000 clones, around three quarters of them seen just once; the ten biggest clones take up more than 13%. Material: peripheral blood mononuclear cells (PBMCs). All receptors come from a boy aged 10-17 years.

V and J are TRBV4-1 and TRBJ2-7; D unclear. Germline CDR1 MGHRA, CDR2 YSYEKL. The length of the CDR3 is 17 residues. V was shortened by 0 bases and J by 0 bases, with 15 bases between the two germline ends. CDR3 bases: TGCGCCAGCAGCCAAGATCCCGGGTCCCCGTACTCCTACGAGCAGTACTTC. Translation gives CASSQDPGSPYSYEQYF.

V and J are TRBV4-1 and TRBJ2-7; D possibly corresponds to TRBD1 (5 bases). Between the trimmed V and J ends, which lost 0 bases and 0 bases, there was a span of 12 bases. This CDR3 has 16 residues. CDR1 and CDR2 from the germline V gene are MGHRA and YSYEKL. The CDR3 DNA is TGCGCCAGCAGCCAAGATCCCATACAGGCCTCCTACGAGCAGTACTTC. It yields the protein CASSQDPIQASYEQYF.

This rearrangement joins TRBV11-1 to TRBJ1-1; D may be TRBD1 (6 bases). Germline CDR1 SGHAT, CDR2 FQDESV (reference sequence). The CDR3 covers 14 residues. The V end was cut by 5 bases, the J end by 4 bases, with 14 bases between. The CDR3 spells CASSLTGTGTEAFF. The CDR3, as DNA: TGTGCCAGCAGCCTTACAGGGACTGGCACTGAAGCTTTCTTT.

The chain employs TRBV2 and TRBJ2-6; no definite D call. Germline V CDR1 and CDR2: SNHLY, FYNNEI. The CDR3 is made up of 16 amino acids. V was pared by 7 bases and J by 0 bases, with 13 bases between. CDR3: CASNRRHSSGANVLTF. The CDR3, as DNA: TGTGCCAGCAACCGACGACACAGCTCTGGGGCCAACGTCCTGACTTTC.